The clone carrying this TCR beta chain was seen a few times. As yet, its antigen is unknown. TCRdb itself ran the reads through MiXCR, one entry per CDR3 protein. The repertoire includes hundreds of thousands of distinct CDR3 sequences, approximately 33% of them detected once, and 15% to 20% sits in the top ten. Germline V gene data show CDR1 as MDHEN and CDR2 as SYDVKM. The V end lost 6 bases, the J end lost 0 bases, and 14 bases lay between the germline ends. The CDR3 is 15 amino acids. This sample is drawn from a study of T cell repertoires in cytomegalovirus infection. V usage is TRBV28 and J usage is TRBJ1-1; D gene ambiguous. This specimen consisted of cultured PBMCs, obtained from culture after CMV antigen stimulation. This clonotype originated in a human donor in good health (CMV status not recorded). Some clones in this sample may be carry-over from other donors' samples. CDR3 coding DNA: TGTGCCAGCAGCACAGCCCAAAAGGTGAACACTGAAGCTTTCTTT. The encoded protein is CASSTAQKVNTEAFF.